This note documents a single T cell receptor (beta chain) sequence. This sample is part of a study of blood T cell repertoires in COVID-19. The table came from immunoSEQ multiplex PCR; TCRdb's copy has only in-frame clones and leaves some out. The sample shows 90,000 to 120,000 clones, 88% of them seen only once. The CDR3 runs to 15 residues. The junction had 10 bases not matched to a gene; V was cut back by 3 bases and J by 5 bases. Germline-derived CDR1 and CDR2 are SGHDT and YYEEEE. V gene TRBV5-6 combines with J gene TRBJ2-7; 8 nucleotides align to TRBD1. Sequencing used peripheral blood. The TCR originated in a human donor in a cohort sampled during active COVID-19. CDR3 DNA: TGTGCCAGCAGCTACCCCGGGACAGGACCCCACGAGCAGTACTTC. Protein sequence: CASSYPGTGPHEQYF.